The 32 T cell receptor beta chains below were found in one sample sequenced in a study of T cells expressing NK-cell markers. TCRdb re-called the 5' RACE reads and catalogs CDR3 proteins one per entry, DNA excluded. The table lists about 180,000 distinct CDR3 sequences, with around 20% in the top ten. The source material was blood T cells: a sorted CD56 or NKG2C T cell subset, CD4+ or CD8+ T cells, or bulk PBMC T cells (not recorded which). These receptors all stem from a man aged 18-75 years in good health.

The chain is built from TRBV7-6 and TRBJ2-3. In germline, CDR1 is SGHVS, CDR2 FNYEAQ. This CDR3 is built from 13 residues. CDR3 sequence: CASSLTGRHTQYF.

The chain uses TRBV9 and TRBJ2-3; TCRdb proposes TRBD2, but this gene call is untestable without DNA. This CDR3 spans 21 amino acids. CDR1 and CDR2 (germline): SGDLS, YYNGEE. This CDR3 reads CASSPSREGRFGWSPTDTQYF.

The chain joins TRBV20-1 to TRBJ2-1; with no DNA, the TCRdb D assignment of TRBD2 cannot be verified. Germline V CDR1 and CDR2: DFQATT, SNEGSKA (reference sequence). CDR3 length: 13 residues. This CDR3 reads CSAAGTRDYEQFF.

CDR3 sequence reads: CASSLPTSSEETQYF. The chain has TRBV7-9 and TRBJ2-5; TCRdb's assignment of TRBD2 cannot be checked, as there is no DNA. The CDR3 runs 15 residues. Germline V gives CDR1 SEHNR, CDR2 FQNEAQ (reference sequence).

The chain joins TRBV10-3 to TRBJ2-1; TCRdb indicates TRBD1, and absent DNA this call remains unverified. This CDR3 spans 17 amino acids. Germline CDR1 is ENHRY and CDR2 is SYGVKD. The CDR3 here is CAISESGGEGVYNEQFF.

The chain is built from TRBV15 and TRBJ2-7; TCRdb names TRBD1, which stays unverified in the absence of DNA. Germline values: CDR1 LNHNV, CDR2 YYDKDF (reference sequence). This CDR3 is built from 14 residues. CDR3 protein: CATSTGRGGYEQYF. The complete variable domain, with remaining parts taken from reference TRBV15 and TRBJ2-7, reads DAMVIQNPRYQVTQFGKPVTLSCSQTLNHNVMYWYQQKSSQAPKLLFHYYDKDFNNEADTPDNFQSRRPNTSFCFLDIRSPGLGDTAMYLCATSTGRGGYEQYFGPGTRLTVT.

The V gene is TRBV5-1, the J gene TRBJ2-7. The CDR3 totals 15 residues. Germline V CDR1 and CDR2: SGHRS, YFSETQ. CDR3 in amino acids: CASSLDDHELGEQYF. The full variable domain, in which reference TRBV5-1 and TRBJ2-7 provide the parts outside the CDR3, is KAGVTQTPRYLIKTRGQQVTLSCSPISGHRSVSWYQQTPGQGLQFLFEYFSETQRNKGNFPGRFSGRQFSNSRSEMNVSTLELGDSALYLCASSLDDHELGEQYFGPGTRLTVT.

V and J are TRBV2 and TRBJ2-1; TCRdb indicates TRBD1, and absent DNA this call remains unverified. Germline CDR1 and CDR2: SNHLY and FYNNEI. The CDR3 sequence is 16 residues long. CDR3: CASSEARGALPNEQFF.

The chain couples TRBV19 to TRBJ2-1. The germline V gene has CDR1 LNHDA and CDR2 SQIVND (reference sequence). This CDR3 has 11 residues. Here the CDR3 reads CASSIGLEQFF.

V usage is TRBV6-1 and J usage is TRBJ2-7; as DNA is missing, the TRBD1 call by TCRdb cannot be tested. From germline, CDR1 is MNHNS and CDR2 SASEGT. The length of the CDR3 is 14 residues. Here the CDR3 reads CASSRDSTPYEQYF.

The genes are TRBV28 and TRBJ2-5; the TCRdb D gene call, TRBD2, has no DNA to confirm it. Germline lookup yields CDR1 MDHEN and CDR2 SYDVKM. The CDR3 runs 14 residues. CDR3 protein: CASSIGLEWETQYF. Full variable domain (missing parts from reference TRBV28 and TRBJ2-5): DVKVTQSSRYLVKRTGEKVFLECVQDMDHENMFWYRQDPGLGLRLIYFSYDVKMKEKGDIPEGYSVSREKKERFSLILESASTNQTSMYLCASSIGLEWETQYFGPGTRLLVL.

This rearrangement joins TRBV7-9 to TRBJ2-7; TCRdb designates TRBD1, a call that cannot be tested without DNA. From germline, CDR1 is SEHNR and CDR2 FQNEAQ (reference sequence). The CDR3 covers 15 residues. The CDR3 spells CASSLAMDTTYEQYF.

The chain combines TRBV20-1 with TRBJ2-3; absent DNA, TCRdb's TRBD1 call cannot be checked. This CDR3 comprises 18 residues. The germline V gene encodes CDR1 DFQATT and CDR2 SNEGSKA (reference sequence). CDR3: CSARPKGGQLTSTDTQYF.

The V gene is TRBV7-8, the J gene TRBJ2-2; the D call from TCRdb, TRBD2, cannot be confirmed without DNA. Germline V CDR1 and CDR2: SGHVS, FQNEAQ. This CDR3 has 13 amino acids. Here the CDR3 reads CASSSTRPGELFF.

This chain uses TRBV6-6 with TRBJ2-7. The CDR3 runs to 12 residues. Germline V gives CDR1 MNHNY, CDR2 SVGAGI (reference sequence). The chain's CDR3 is CASSDRSREQYF.

The genes are TRBV4-1 and TRBJ2-3; TCRdb designates TRBD1, a call that cannot be tested without DNA. This CDR3 spans 15 amino acids. Per germline, CDR1 MGHRA and CDR2 YSYEKL. CDR3 protein: CASRPVLGVTDTQYF.

The rearrangement links TRBV27 to TRBJ2-7. There are 15 residues in the CDR3. Germline assignment: CDR1 MNHEY and CDR2 SMNVEV (reference sequence). This CDR3 reads CASSLLDGGSYEQYF.

The rearrangement uses TRBV28 and TRBJ2-3; the TCRdb call, TRBD2, lacks DNA for checking. Germline-derived CDR1 and CDR2 are MDHEN and SYDVKM. There are 16 residues in the CDR3. CDR3 in amino acids: CASSLWGESGSDTQYF.

The chain uses TRBV10-3 and TRBJ1-2; TCRdb reports TRBD1, a call that lacks DNA to check it against. CDR3 size: 11 residues. The germline V gene has CDR1 ENHRY and CDR2 SYGVKD. The CDR3 is CAISGGSGYTF.

The V call is TRBV4-1, the J call TRBJ2-7; TCRdb returns TRBD1, unconfirmable since there is no DNA. Looked up from germline, CDR1 is MGHRA and CDR2 is YSYEKL. The CDR3 spans 14 residues. CDR3: CASSQASDRLEQYF.

This chain links TRBV7-8 with TRBJ2-7. Germline V gene data show CDR1 as SGHVS and CDR2 as FQNEAQ. The CDR3 contains 14 residues. Here the CDR3 reads CASSLRTEGYEQYF.

The J gene is TRBJ2-7, the V gene TRBV13; TCRdb names TRBD1, which stays unverified in the absence of DNA. Germline V lookup: CDR1 PRHDT, CDR2 FYEKMQ (reference sequence). CDR3 size: 15 residues. This CDR3 reads CASSNRDKISYEQYF.

The CDR3 region is CASSTGTRFGDYGYTF. The genes are TRBV5-7 and TRBJ1-2; the TCRdb D gene call, TRBD1, has no DNA to confirm it. TRBV5-7 is an open reading frame whose function is uncertain. The CDR3 is made up of 16 amino acids.

The V and J genes are TRBV5-1 and TRBJ2-7; the TCRdb D gene call, TRBD1, has no DNA to confirm it. The CDR3 contains 15 residues. CDR1 is SGHRS, CDR2 YFSETQ, per germline. CDR3 in amino acids: CASSFDRAHSYEQYF.

This chain links TRBV27 with TRBJ2-3. CDR1 and CDR2 (germline): MNHEY, SMNVEV (reference sequence). This CDR3 contains 14 residues. Here the CDR3 reads CASSLHRYTDTQYF.

The V and J genes are TRBV28 and TRBJ2-7; the D call of TRBD1 rests on TCRdb alone, since no DNA is present to check it. The length of the CDR3 is 17 residues. CDR1 is MDHEN, CDR2 SYDVKM, per germline. This chain's CDR3 is CASSFSTTGEFRYEQYF. Using reference TRBV28 and TRBJ2-7 for the parts outside the CDR3, the full variable domain is DVKVTQSSRYLVKRTGEKVFLECVQDMDHENMFWYRQDPGLGLRLIYFSYDVKMKEKGDIPEGYSVSREKKERFSLILESASTNQTSMYLCASSFSTTGEFRYEQYFGPGTRLTVT.

This chain connects TRBV6-5 to TRBJ2-2; TCRdb calls TRBD1, which cannot be checked without DNA. Germline V gene lookup returns CDR1 MNHEY and CDR2 SVGAGI. CDR3 length equals 17 residues. CDR3: CASSYSMQGARTGELFF.

J is TRBJ1-2 and V is TRBV29-1. From germline, CDR1 is SQVTM and CDR2 ANQGSEA. The CDR3 runs 11 residues. CDR3 loop: CSVRSNYGYTF.

The rearrangement joins TRBV20-1 to TRBJ2-2; checking the TCRdb D call of TRBD2 is not possible without DNA. Germline V lookup: CDR1 DFQATT, CDR2 SNEGSKA (reference sequence). This CDR3 comprises 17 residues. Here the CDR3 reads CSARVSSGGASTGELFF.

The chain combines TRBV5-6 with TRBJ2-5; with no DNA, the TCRdb D assignment of TRBD2 cannot be verified. The germline gives CDR1 SGHDT, CDR2 YYEEEE. The CDR3 is made up of 14 amino acids. This CDR3 reads CASSLVAPMETQYF.

The rearrangement links TRBV7-9 to TRBJ2-1; with no DNA, the TCRdb D assignment of TRBD1 cannot be verified. Germline loops: CDR1 SEHNR, CDR2 FQNEAQ (reference sequence). The CDR3 covers 15 residues. CDR3: CASRQPGQGRHEQFF. Supplemented by reference TRBV7-9 and TRBJ2-1, the full variable domain reads DTGVSQNPRHKITKRGQNVTFRCDPISEHNRLYWYRQTLGQGPEFLTYFQNEAQLEKSRLLSDRFSAERPKGSFSTLEIQRTEQGDSAMYLCASRQPGQGRHEQFFGPGTRLTVL.

This sequence joins TRBV3-1 and TRBJ2-7; no DNA is available, so the TRBD1 call from TCRdb remains unchecked. CDR3 size: 17 residues. Per germline, CDR1 LGHDT and CDR2 YNNKEL (reference sequence). The CDR3 sequence is CASSQDRGTATPYEQYF.